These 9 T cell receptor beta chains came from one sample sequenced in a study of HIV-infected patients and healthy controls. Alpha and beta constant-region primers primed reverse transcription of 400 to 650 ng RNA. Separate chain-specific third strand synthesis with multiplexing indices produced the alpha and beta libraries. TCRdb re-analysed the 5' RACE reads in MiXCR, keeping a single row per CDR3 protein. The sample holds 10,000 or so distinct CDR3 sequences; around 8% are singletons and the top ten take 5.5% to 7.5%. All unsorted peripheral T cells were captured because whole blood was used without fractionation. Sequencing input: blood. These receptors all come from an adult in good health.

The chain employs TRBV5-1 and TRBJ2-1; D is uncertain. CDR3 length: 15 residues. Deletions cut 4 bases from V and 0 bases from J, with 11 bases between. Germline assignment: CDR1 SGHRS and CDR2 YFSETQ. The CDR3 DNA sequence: TGCGCCAGCAGCGCTCCCCCCATCTCCTACAATGAGCAGTTCTTC. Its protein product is CASSAPPISYNEQFF. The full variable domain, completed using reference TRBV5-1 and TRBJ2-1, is KAGVTQTPRYLIKTRGQQVTLSCSPISGHRSVSWYQQTPGQGLQFLFEYFSETQRNKGNFPGRFSGRQFSNSRSEMNVSTLELGDSALYLCASSAPPISYNEQFFGPGTRLTVL.

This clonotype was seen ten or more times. The CDR3: CASSLSRKETQYF. The CDR3 DNA reads as TGTGCCAGCAGTTTGTCCAGGAAAGAGACCCAGTACTTC. The chain joins TRBV27 to TRBJ2-5; D gene uncertain. V was clipped by 3 bases and J by 3 bases, with 8 bases between them. The CDR3 runs to 13 residues. Germline lookup yields CDR1 MNHEY and CDR2 SMNVEV (reference sequence).

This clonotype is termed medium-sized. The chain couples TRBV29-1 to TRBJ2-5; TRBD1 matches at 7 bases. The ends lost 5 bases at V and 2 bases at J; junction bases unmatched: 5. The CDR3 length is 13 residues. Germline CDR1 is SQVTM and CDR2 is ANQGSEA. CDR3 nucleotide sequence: TGCAGCGTTTCGACAGGGCCTCAAGAGACCCAGTACTTC. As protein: CSVSTGPQETQYF. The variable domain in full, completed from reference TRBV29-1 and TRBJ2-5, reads SAVISQKPSRDICQRGTSLTIQCQVDSQVTMMFWYRQQPGQSLTLIATANQGSEATYESGFVIDKFPISRPNLTFSTLTVSNMSPEDSSIYLCSVSTGPQETQYFGPGTRLLVL.

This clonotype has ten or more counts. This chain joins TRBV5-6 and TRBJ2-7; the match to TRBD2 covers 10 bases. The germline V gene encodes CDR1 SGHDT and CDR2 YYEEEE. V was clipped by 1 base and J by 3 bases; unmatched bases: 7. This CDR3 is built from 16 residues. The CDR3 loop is CASSLWWLAGDYEQYF. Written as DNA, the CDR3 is TGTGCCAGCAGCTTGTGGTGGCTAGCGGGGGACTACGAGCAGTACTTC.

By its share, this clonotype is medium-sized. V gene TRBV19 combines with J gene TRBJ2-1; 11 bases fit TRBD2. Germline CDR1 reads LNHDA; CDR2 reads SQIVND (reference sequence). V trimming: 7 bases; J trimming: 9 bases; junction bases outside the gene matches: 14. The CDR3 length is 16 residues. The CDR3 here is CASTQLAGAPSPEQFF. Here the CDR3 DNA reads TGTGCCAGTACTCAACTAGCGGGGGCCCCTTCGCCTGAGCAGTTCTTC.

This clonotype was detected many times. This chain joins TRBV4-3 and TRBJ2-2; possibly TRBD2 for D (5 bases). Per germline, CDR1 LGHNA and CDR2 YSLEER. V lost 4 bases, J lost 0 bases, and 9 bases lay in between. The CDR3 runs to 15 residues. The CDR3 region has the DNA TGCGCCAGCAGCCTCACCGGGACGAACACCGGGGAGCTGTTTTTT. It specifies CASSLTGTNTGELFF.

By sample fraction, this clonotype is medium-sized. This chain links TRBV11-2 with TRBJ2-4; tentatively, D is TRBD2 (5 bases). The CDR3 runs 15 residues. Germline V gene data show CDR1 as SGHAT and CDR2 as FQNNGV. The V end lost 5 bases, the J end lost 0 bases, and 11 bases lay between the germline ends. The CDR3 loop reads CASSRAGVAKNIQYF. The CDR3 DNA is TGTGCCAGCAGCCGGGCCGGGGTAGCCAAAAACATTCAGTACTTC.

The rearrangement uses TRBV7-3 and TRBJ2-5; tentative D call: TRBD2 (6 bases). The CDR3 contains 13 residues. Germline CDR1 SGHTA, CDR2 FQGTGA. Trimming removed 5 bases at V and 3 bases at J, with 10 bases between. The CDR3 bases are TGTGCCAGCAGCCCGACGGGGGAAGAGACCCAGTACTTC. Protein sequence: CASSPTGEETQYF.

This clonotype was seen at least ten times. The CDR3 protein is CASSFETGSSDTQYF. The DNA of the CDR3 is TGTGCCAGCAGCTTTGAAACGGGGTCGTCAGATACGCAGTATTTT. This chain uses TRBV7-9 with TRBJ2-3; D possibly corresponds to TRBD2 (5 bases). Trimming stripped 3 bases from V and 4 bases from J, with 14 bases between. CDR3 length: 15 residues. The germline V gene encodes CDR1 SEHNR and CDR2 FQNEAQ (reference sequence).